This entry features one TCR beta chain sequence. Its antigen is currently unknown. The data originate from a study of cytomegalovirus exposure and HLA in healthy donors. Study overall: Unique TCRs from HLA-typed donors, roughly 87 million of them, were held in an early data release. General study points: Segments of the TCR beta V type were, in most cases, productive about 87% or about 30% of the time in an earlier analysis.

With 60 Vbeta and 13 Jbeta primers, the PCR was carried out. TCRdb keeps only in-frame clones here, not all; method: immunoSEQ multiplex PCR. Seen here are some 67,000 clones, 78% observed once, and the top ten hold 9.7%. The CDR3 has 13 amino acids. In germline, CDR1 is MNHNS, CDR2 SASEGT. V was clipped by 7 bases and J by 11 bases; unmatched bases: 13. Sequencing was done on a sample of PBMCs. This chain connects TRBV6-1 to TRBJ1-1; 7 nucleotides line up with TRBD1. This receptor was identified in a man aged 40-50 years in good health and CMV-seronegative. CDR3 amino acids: CASMEGAHAWAFF. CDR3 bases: TGTGCCAGCATGGAGGGGGCACACGCATGGGCTTTCTTT.